Reported below is one TCR beta chain. The sample is drawn from a study of human T cells and chemical hapten exposure. One entry per CDR3 protein results from TCRdb running MiXCR on the RACE reads. The data hold fewer than 100,000 distinct CDR3 sequences, with about 12% observed a single time. Sample time point: patch test 1, 2 weeks after DPC sensitization. Treatment here: therapeutic diphenylcyclopropenone sensitization with weekly scalp DPC. Trimming removed 3 bases from V and 3 bases from J; junction bases left unmatched: 4. This CDR3 contains 14 residues. Per germline, CDR1 SGHNT and CDR2 YYREEE (reference sequence).

This chain uses TRBV5-4 with TRBJ2-7, with TRBD1 matching over 9 bases. The sample was whole blood, taken in connection with sensitization to the hapten diphenylcyclopropenone (DPC). The TCR originated in a woman between 55 and 75 years old with alopecia areata. Some clones in this sample may be carry-over from other donors' samples. The DNA of the CDR3 is TGTGCCAGCAGCTCCCCGGGACAGGGCTACGAGCAGTACTTC. Protein product: CASSSPGQGYEQYF.